The rows below give T cell receptor beta chains drawn from one sample of a study of T cells after yellow fever vaccination. Using its own MiXCR run on the 5' RACE reads, TCRdb lists one record per CDR3 protein. In the table there are a few hundred thousand distinct CDR3 sequences, around a tenth of which are singletons. The source was PBMCs, collected on the day of the first yellow fever vaccination. The source is a man aged 18 to 30 who received the YFV17D yellow fever vaccine. Each CDR3 is given with its conserved first and last residue. Expanded clones get a size class; other rows say once, few or many, or leave the size out.

V	size	length	CDR3
TRBV12-5	few	16	CASGHGAHSTTDTQYF
TRBV4-2	few	16	CASSQDPGRDSEKLFF
TRBV5-1	-	16	CASSWKTGGAADTQYF
TRBV4-2	-	13	CASSQVEGQPQHF
TRBV6-5	few	13	CASSYGDNTEAFF
TRBV12-3/TRBV12-4	few	11	CASSKMYEQYF
TRBV7-2	-	14	CASSQDRGQTGYTF
TRBV5-1	-	16	CASSLAIYGRSYEQYF
TRBV4-2	few	15	CASSQDQTMNTEAFF
TRBV9	few	14	CASNPGGVTDTQYF
TRBV20-1	few	14	CSARVLGGQETQYF
TRBV7-9	few	15	CASSLDQGRTYEQFF
TRBV6-6	-	12	CASRLPDTEAFF
TRBV20-1	-	13	CSASFPGGNEQFF
TRBV9	-	14	CASSVDSLNYGYTF
TRBV6-5	few	15	CASSYYRGKGSPLHF
TRBV12-3/TRBV12-4	-	13	CASSFIPTDTQYF
TRBV19	-	15	CASSIYEQGNTEAFF
TRBV19	many	17	CASTVQGPYYSNQPQHF
TRBV4-2	few	18	CASSLEIRGSGRYNEQFF
TRBV20-1	few	14	CSALWGGSYNEQFF
TRBV7-2	-	15	CASSSQQGSREKLFF
TRBV12-3/TRBV12-4	-	15	CASRSGGANAVELFF
TRBV18	few	15	CASSPRSGGADTQYF
TRBV20-1	-	17	CSARPTGGLVPSTEAFF
TRBV6-2/TRBV6-3	-	13	CASTTDNSYEQYF
TRBV4-1	-	16	CASSQEGGLLGSPLHF
TRBV7-2	-	14	CASSSQAGGRKLFF
TRBV30	few	15	CAWSVLAGVPRAQYF
TRBV6-5	many	14	CASSSRVGGYEQYF
TRBV20-1	-	14	CSARSLSGHTEAFF
TRBV7-2	few	15	CASSSKTSEAGELFF
TRBV5-5	-	13	CASSVQGRQPQHF
TRBV29-1	few	12	CSVVRAARQQFF
TRBV12-3/TRBV12-4	-	14	CASSLPGDNSPLHF
TRBV9	-	15	CASSVGGISSYEQYF
TRBV3-1	-	15	CASSPPGRVGETQYF
TRBV12-3/TRBV12-4	few	14	CASSPPGARETQYF
TRBV4-3	-	15	CASSQDSGTGYGYTF
TRBV9	-	17	CASSVVGQVIRGEKLFF
TRBV29-1	few	13	CSVEDWQEETQYF
TRBV11-2	few	14	CASSSHRAPTEAFF
TRBV28	many	11	CASAINREAFF
TRBV20-1	-	15	CSARLLALNTGELFF
TRBV12-3/TRBV12-4	-	12	CASRTRTGNMFF
TRBV6-2/TRBV6-3	-	13	CATQTQQVQPQHF
TRBV11-2	many	12	CASSLESYEQYF
TRBV3-1	few	15	CASSQGVFGNTEAFF
TRBV5-1	-	14	CASSFEGRKTEAFF
TRBV5-1	few	13	CASSSVGTSPLHF
TRBV5-1	many	14	CASSPLLNTGELFF
TRBV10-2	-	16	CASSGIDRGYQDTQYF
TRBV15	-	17	CATSRAVIGSGEETQYF